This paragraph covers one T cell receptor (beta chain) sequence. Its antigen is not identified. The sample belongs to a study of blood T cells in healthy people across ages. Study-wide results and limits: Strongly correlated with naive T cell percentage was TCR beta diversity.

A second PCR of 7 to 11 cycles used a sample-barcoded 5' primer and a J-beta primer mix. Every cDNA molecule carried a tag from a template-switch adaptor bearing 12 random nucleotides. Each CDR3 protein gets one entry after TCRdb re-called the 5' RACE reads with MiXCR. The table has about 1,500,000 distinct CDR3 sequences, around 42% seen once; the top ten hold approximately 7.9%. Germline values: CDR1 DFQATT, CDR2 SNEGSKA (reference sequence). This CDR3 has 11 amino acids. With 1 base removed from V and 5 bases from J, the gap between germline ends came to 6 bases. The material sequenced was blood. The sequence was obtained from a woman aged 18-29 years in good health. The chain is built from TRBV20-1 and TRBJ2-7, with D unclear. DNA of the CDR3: TGCAGTGCTAGAGCATTTCACGAGCAGTACTTC. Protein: CSARAFHEQYF.